This TCR beta chain was identified during a study of CD8 T cells in Susac syndrome. Study at large: Intravenous immunoglobulin alone or corticosteroids were being given to patients with Susac syndrome at blood draw, unless they were therapy-naive.

FACS was used to enrich TEMRA cells, whereas the CD8+ and CD4+ T cells were obtained by negative isolation. The V gene lost 1 base and the J gene lost 7 bases, with 11 bases spanning the gap. CDR1 is GTSNPN and CDR2 is SVGIG in the germline V gene (reference sequence). CDR3 length equals 13 residues. With random hexamers, about 0.45 to 1 ug RNA was reverse transcribed. By means of immunoSEQ multiplex PCR, TCR beta CDR3 spanning 54 Vbeta and 13 Jbeta underwent amplification. Each CDR3 protein gets one entry after TCRdb re-called the immunoSEQ multiplex PCR reads with MiXCR. This table has some 240,000 distinct CDR3 sequences, almost 97% appearing once.

V usage is TRBV30 and J usage is TRBJ2-1; D may be TRBD2 (5 bases). This TCR was recovered from a human donor with Susac syndrome. Sequencing was carried out using CD4+ T cells from PBMCs. CDR3 residues: CAWSGAGWNEQFF. Written as DNA, the CDR3 is TGTGCCTGGAGTGGGGCGGGTTGGAATGAGCAGTTCTTC.